Below are 27 T cell receptor beta chains sequenced from a single sample in a study of T cell responses to AZD1222 COVID-19 vaccine. The protocol was immunoSEQ multiplex PCR, while the TCRdb copy is restricted to in-frame clones and leaves out a portion. Among around 130,000 clones listed, 75% to 90% were seen once. The specimen comprised peripheral blood, sampled on day 0 of AZD1222 vaccination. Receptors were obtained from an adult in good health.

The V and J genes are TRBV5-4 and TRBJ1-2; no clear D. The length of the CDR3 is 14 residues. Germline V gene lookup returns CDR1 SGHNT and CDR2 YYREEE (reference sequence). With 0 bases removed from V and 4 bases from J, the gap between germline ends came to 10 bases. The CDR3 loop reads CASSLEGFGYGYTF. CDR3 coding DNA: TGTGCCAGCAGCTTGGAGGGTTTCGGCTATGGCTACACCTTC.

This chain links TRBV19 with TRBJ2-5; 10 bases map to TRBD1. J was trimmed by 3 bases and V by 8 bases; bases with no gene match: 12. The CDR3 is 16 amino acids. CDR1 LNHDA and CDR2 SQIVND come from the germline V gene (reference sequence). The chain's CDR3 is CASAGTGELNEETQYF. In DNA, the CDR3 is TGTGCCAGTGCCGGGACAGGGGAGTTAAACGAAGAGACCCAGTACTTC.

V is TRBV4-2 and J is TRBJ1-2; TRBD1 agrees at 7 bases. This CDR3 is 15 amino acids long. Germline lookup yields CDR1 LGHNA and CDR2 YNFKEQ. With 4 bases clipped from V and 0 bases from J, the junction kept 5 bases outside the gene matches. In nucleotides, the CDR3 is TGTGCCAGCAGCCCCGGAGGGGGCCCTAACTATGGCTACACCTTC. Amino acids: CASSPGGGPNYGYTF.

The V and J genes are TRBV9 and TRBJ2-1; TRBD1 is a possible D gene (6 bases). Trimming removed 6 bases at V and 4 bases at J, with 20 bases between. Looked up from germline, CDR1 is SGDLS and CDR2 is YYNGEE. The CDR3 loop spans 16 amino acids. This CDR3 is CASTSQIGDNYNEQFF. In DNA form, the CDR3 reads TGTGCCAGCACCTCCCAGATCGGGGACAATTACAATGAGCAGTTCTTC.

V usage is TRBV3-1 (or the pseudogene TRBV3-2) and J usage is TRBJ1-6, with 10 bases aligning to TRBD1. Germline values: CDR1 LGHDT, CDR2 YNNKEL (reference sequence). Germline trimming cut 11 bases from V and 10 bases from J; bases unmatched to any gene: 8. The CDR3 spans 13 residues. The CDR3 nucleotides are TGTGCCTGTAAGGGACAGGGGATCTCACCCCTCCACTTT. Amino acid sequence: CACKGQGISPLHF.

CDR3 nucleotides: TGTGCCAGCAGCCTTAGGTTACAGGGAGCCTACGAGCAGTACTTC. As protein: CASSLRLQGAYEQYF. The V and J genes are TRBV7-8 and TRBJ2-7; TRBD1 is a possible D gene (6 bases). V was clipped by 5 bases and J by 2 bases, with 16 bases between them. From germline, CDR1 is SGHVS and CDR2 FQNEAQ. This CDR3 is 15 amino acids long.

In its sample, this clone was seen once. The gene calls are TRBV9 and TRBJ2-2, with D perhaps matching TRBD2 (5 bases). CDR1 is SGDLS, CDR2 YYNGEE, per germline. This CDR3 contains 16 residues. Trimming pared 3 bases from V and 5 bases from J, leaving 17 bases between. The CDR3 nucleotides are TGTGCCAGCAGCGCGGAGGCACTTCTCCCAACCGGGGAGCTGTTTTTT. Its protein product is CASSAEALLPTGELFF. The complete variable domain, with remaining parts taken from reference TRBV9 and TRBJ2-2, reads DSGVTQTPKHLITATGQRVTLRCSPRSGDLSVYWYQQSLDQGLQFLIQYYNGEERAKGNILERFSAQQFPDLHSELNLSSLELGDSALYFCASSAEALLPTGELFFGEGSRLTVL.

This clone was observed a single time. This chain joins TRBV11-2 and TRBJ2-1; 7 bases are shared with TRBD2. This CDR3 region has 15 residues. Per the germline V gene, CDR1 is SGHAT and CDR2 is FQNNGV. V lost 6 bases, J lost 4 bases, and 9 bases stayed unmatched. The CDR3 loop is CASRPNRGVYNEQFF. The CDR3 DNA reads TGTGCCAGCAGGCCAAATCGGGGGGTGTACAATGAGCAGTTCTTC.

This clone was detected only once. The chain uses TRBV7-2 and TRBJ2-7, with D tentatively TRBD2 (5 bases). Germline-derived CDR1 and CDR2 are SGHTA and FQGNSA. This CDR3 region has 15 residues. Trimming stripped 2 bases from V and 2 bases from J, with 13 bases between. CDR3: CASSLRMAEAYEQYF. The CDR3 nucleotides are TGTGCCAGCAGCTTAAGAATGGCGGAGGCCTACGAGCAGTACTTC.

The CDR3 DNA sequence: TGTGCCAGCAGCTTGGAACTCGCCCTTTCGGAAAAACTGTTTTTT. Translating gives CASSLELALSEKLFF. The rearrangement uses TRBV5-6 and TRBJ1-4; D remains unclear. Germline V gives CDR1 SGHDT, CDR2 YYEEEE. V lost 0 bases, J lost 8 bases, and 14 bases lay in between. This CDR3 contains 15 residues.

In DNA form, the CDR3 reads TGTGCCAGCAGCGTATCAAGACAGGCGTATGGCTACACCTTC. It translates to CASSVSRQAYGYTF. V usage is TRBV9 and J usage is TRBJ1-2, with D possibly matching TRBD1 (6 bases). The CDR3 runs to 14 residues. In germline, CDR1 is SGDLS, CDR2 YYNGEE. Trimming took 1 base from V and 5 from J, leaving 12 bases between them.

A note on this clone: A junction end diverges from the germline sequence, so it may reflect a read error. The gene calls are TRBV19 and TRBJ1-5, with a possible D match to TRBD1 (5 bases). The CDR3 runs 17 residues. In germline, CDR1 is LNHDA, CDR2 SQIVND (reference sequence). DNA for the CDR3: TGTGCCAGTAGTTTCTTGTATTCGGGAGGGGCGAATCAACCCCAGCATTTT. Translation gives CASSFLYSGGANQPQHF.

The chain carries TRBV19 and TRBJ1-3, with D possibly TRBD1 on 5 matching bases. The CDR3 spans 19 residues. The germline CDR1 and CDR2 sequences are LNHDA and SQIVND (reference sequence). V shed 3 bases and J shed 0 bases, with 21 bases lying between them. The CDR3 sequence is CASSMDTVGNPTSGNTIYF. The CDR3 region has the DNA TGTGCCAGTAGTATGGACACCGTGGGAAACCCCACCTCTGGAAACACCATATATTTT.

V and J are TRBV12-3 or TRBV12-4 and TRBJ1-2, with D unresolved. Deletions cut 3 bases from V and 8 bases from J, with 13 bases between. The CDR3 covers 13 residues. The CDR3 DNA is TGTGCCAGCAGTTTTGGCCGGGAGGGAGGCTACACCTTC. Residues: CASSFGREGGYTF.

The chain recombines TRBV7-8 with TRBJ1-1; tentative D call: TRBD1 (6 bases). This CDR3 has 14 amino acids. CDR1 is SGHVS, CDR2 FQNEAQ, per germline. Trimming cost V 2 bases and J 5 bases, with 12 bases left between them. The DNA of the CDR3 is TGTGCCAGCAGCTTAACCAGGGGTAGGACTGAAGCTTTCTTT. Translated: CASSLTRGRTEAFF.

This chain connects TRBV18 to TRBJ1-4; TRBD1 is a possible D gene (6 bases). Germline values: CDR1 KGHSH, CDR2 LQKENI. This CDR3 comprises 14 residues. V was cut by 3 bases and J by 8 bases, with 13 bases left in between. CDR3 sequence reads: CASSPEQGREKLFF. The CDR3 DNA follows: TGTGCCAGCTCACCGGAACAGGGACGGGAAAAACTGTTTTTT.

V is TRBV7-3 and J is TRBJ1-1, with D possibly being TRBD1 (6 bases). The CDR3 consists of 13 residues. V was cut by 5 bases and J by 5 bases, with 12 bases left in between. The V gene's germline CDR1 is SGHTA and CDR2 FQGTGA. The CDR3 sequence: CASSEQGSTEAFF. CDR3 coding DNA: TGTGCCAGCAGCGAACAGGGTTCGACTGAAGCTTTCTTT.

CDR3 in DNA: TGTGCCAGCAGCTTAGATCCCCCGGGACAGGACAACTATGGCTACACCTTC. This gives the protein CASSLDPPGQDNYGYTF. The J gene is TRBJ1-2, the V gene TRBV7-9, with TRBD1 matching 8 bases. V was pared by 1 base and J by 2 bases, with 9 bases of the junction left unmatched. This CDR3 is 17 amino acids long. In germline, CDR1 is SEHNR, CDR2 FQNEAQ (reference sequence).

This rearrangement joins TRBV29-1 to TRBJ1-1; D remains ambiguous. Germline CDR1 SQVTM, CDR2 ANQGSEA. The CDR3 has 11 residues. DNA of the CDR3: TGCAGGGGTCCCTCGAACACTGAAGCTTTCTTT. Its translation is CRGPSNTEAFF.

Written as DNA, the CDR3 is TGTGCCAGCAGCGCTGGAGGGACAGCCTACGAGCAGTACTTC. This codes for CASSAGGTAYEQYF. The V and J genes are TRBV7-3 and TRBJ2-7, with D tentatively TRBD1 (7 bases). The CDR3 totals 14 residues. V was trimmed by 5 bases and J by 2 bases, leaving 13 bases between them. Germline V gene sequence: CDR1 SGHTA, CDR2 FQGTGA.

The chain couples TRBV12-3 or TRBV12-4 to TRBJ2-7; the D is unclear. CDR3 length: 11 residues. V lost 6 bases and J lost 2, with 5 bases in between. The chain's CDR3 is CASSRAYEQYF. The CDR3 DNA follows: TGTGCCAGCAGCCGAGCCTACGAGCAGTACTTC.

The sample holds one count of this clone. J is TRBJ1-5 and V is TRBV19; D might be TRBD1 (6 bases). V was clipped by 11 bases and J by 6 bases, with 14 bases between them. Germline lookup yields CDR1 LNHDA and CDR2 SQIVND (reference sequence). The CDR3 spans 12 residues. The CDR3 spells CASNRDLQPQHF. The CDR3 nucleotides are TGTGCCTCGAACAGGGACCTTCAGCCCCAGCATTTT.

The V and J genes are TRBV28 and TRBJ2-7; 8 positions agree with TRBD1. The V and J ends lost 3 bases and 2 bases, in that order; junction bases with no gene match: 3. The CDR3 is 14 residues long. CDR1 is MDHEN and CDR2 is SYDVKM in the germline V gene. This chain's CDR3 is CASSFLRGPYEQYF. The DNA of the CDR3 is TGTGCCAGCAGTTTCCTCAGGGGGCCCTACGAGCAGTACTTC.

This clone was seen more than once but under ten times. The chain carries TRBV3-1 (or the pseudogene TRBV3-2) and TRBJ2-7; no definite D call. The length of the CDR3 is 16 residues. Germline V lookup: CDR1 LGHDT, CDR2 YNNKEL (reference sequence). Trimming took 2 bases from V and 3 from J, leaving 17 bases between them. CDR3 amino acids: CASSQTSNFPHYEQYF. DNA for the CDR3: TGTGCCAGCAGCCAAACTTCCAATTTCCCCCACTACGAGCAGTACTTC.

This chain connects TRBV5-1 to TRBJ1-5; 7 nucleotides match TRBD1. V gave up 4 bases and J gave up 5 bases; unmatched junction bases: 3. The CDR3 extends over 13 amino acids. Germline values: CDR1 SGHRS, CDR2 YFSETQ. The CDR3 nucleotides read TGCGCCAGCAGCGTGGGGACAGATCAGCCCCAGCATTTT. It translates to CASSVGTDQPQHF.

V and J are TRBV19 and TRBJ1-4; D not certain. V was cut by 3 bases and J by 0 bases, with 5 bases left in between. The CDR3 length is 14 residues. Germline assignment: CDR1 LNHDA and CDR2 SQIVND (reference sequence). CDR3 DNA sequence: TGTGCCAGTAGTATTCAAGCAACTAATGAAAAACTGTTTTTT. It encodes CASSIQATNEKLFF.

The rearrangement links TRBV11-3 to TRBJ1-1, with TRBD1 identical over 7 bases. V lost 8 bases, J lost 3 bases, and 3 bases stayed unmatched. Germline V gives CDR1 SGHNT, CDR2 YENEEA. The CDR3 consists of 12 residues. DNA of the CDR3: TGTGCCAGCTCCGACAGGGACACTGAAGCTTTCTTT. Its translation is CASSDRDTEAFF.